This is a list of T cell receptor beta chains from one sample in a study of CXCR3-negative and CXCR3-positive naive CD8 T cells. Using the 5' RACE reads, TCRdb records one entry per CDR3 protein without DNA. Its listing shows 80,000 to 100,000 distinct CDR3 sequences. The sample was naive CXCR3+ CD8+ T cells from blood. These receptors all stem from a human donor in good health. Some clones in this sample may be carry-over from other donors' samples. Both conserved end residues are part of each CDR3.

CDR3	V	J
CSARDPGGLIPYEQYF	TRBV20-1	TRBJ2-7
CASSYGGPYSNQPQHF	TRBV12-3/TRBV12-4	TRBJ1-5
CAISEPMEGSSNQPQHF	TRBV10-3	TRBJ1-5
CASSPGGGGYTF	TRBV12-3/TRBV12-4	TRBJ1-2
CASRRLGLGGELFF	TRBV12-3/TRBV12-4	TRBJ2-2
CASSPESGLSYEQYF	TRBV5-1	TRBJ2-7
CATQSPAGNTGELFF	TRBV24-1	TRBJ2-2
CASSLDEYLPKELFF	TRBV7-9	TRBJ2-2
CASSLALRGANTGELFF	TRBV5-1	TRBJ2-2
CASSRDGGPQETQYF	TRBV4-3	TRBJ2-5
CASRDDWVRSYEQYF	TRBV6-2/TRBV6-3	TRBJ2-7
CASSLSGDSEQFF	TRBV18	TRBJ2-1
CASSYGGGPNEQFF	TRBV6-5	TRBJ2-1
CASSEYFPGAGDYTEAFF	TRBV25-1	TRBJ1-1
CASSWGRDEAFF	TRBV5-4	TRBJ1-1
CASSPSGGRLDTQYF	TRBV7-6	TRBJ2-3
CASSSPIQGPSNNEQFF	TRBV7-6	TRBJ2-1
CASFRTDVDNEQFF	TRBV7-9	TRBJ2-1
CASSRQGKRETQYF	TRBV6-5	TRBJ2-5
CASLQGALKFF	TRBV28	TRBJ2-1
CATSSGLLGIEAFF	TRBV15	TRBJ1-1
CSVEDLGTSGASTDTQYF	TRBV29-1	TRBJ2-3
CASSLRGTNSYNEQFF	TRBV19	TRBJ2-1
CASSLRGRGIAGYNEQFF	TRBV7-2	TRBJ2-1
CASSALGKGENADTQYF	TRBV3-1	TRBJ2-3
CASSLATGNEQFF	TRBV11-1	TRBJ2-1
CASSLGFSSTYEQYF	TRBV5-6	TRBJ2-7
CSAIPGPREAFF	TRBV20-1	TRBJ1-1
CASSFDRDTEAFF	TRBV12-3/TRBV12-4	TRBJ1-1
CASSLAWDRREQFF	TRBV7-9	TRBJ2-1
CSARDWGRELETQYF	TRBV20-1	TRBJ2-5
CSVLGGVVYTF	TRBV29-1	TRBJ1-2
CASSSFRDSSYEQYF	TRBV27	TRBJ2-7
CASSQVGLPYEQYF	TRBV3-1	TRBJ2-7
CASSVGTSLGNEQFF	TRBV9	TRBJ2-1
CASSSLSRSHLHF	TRBV28	TRBJ1-6
CASSLEAGTRRQQYF	TRBV7-6	TRBJ2-7
CASSPLLGYGYTF	TRBV28	TRBJ1-2
CASSYVPSGTYEQYF	TRBV6-2/TRBV6-3	TRBJ2-7
CASSLSFATEETQYF	TRBV27	TRBJ2-5
CASSPWAGGTAQETQYF	TRBV7-9	TRBJ2-5
CATSDWDNNYGYTF	TRBV24-1	TRBJ1-2
CASSYLPYSGPVRDEQFF	TRBV7-6	TRBJ2-1
CASSQARGSTDTQYF	TRBV4-1	TRBJ2-3
CASSYNRGDGYTF	TRBV6-5	TRBJ1-2
CANQGLPHNEQFF	TRBV2	TRBJ2-1
CASSNQTEYQETQYF	TRBV12-3/TRBV12-4	TRBJ2-5
CSAIVESLYEQYF	TRBV20-1	TRBJ2-7
CATSGPASGRTSSYNEQFF	TRBV15	TRBJ2-1
CASSQDRLTGSYEQYF	TRBV4-1	TRBJ2-7
CASSTPRVAGGSYEQYF	TRBV28	TRBJ2-7
CASSGDSGSGRLETQYF	TRBV12-3/TRBV12-4	TRBJ2-5
CASSIPGPSYNEQFF	TRBV6-2/TRBV6-3	TRBJ2-1
CASGWVAGGQWNTEAFF	TRBV12-5	TRBJ1-1
CASSLMGLAGATDTQYF	TRBV7-8	TRBJ2-3
CASSQQPELRGETQYF	TRBV28	TRBJ2-5
CSVEGTVSYEQYF	TRBV29-1	TRBJ2-7
CASSFAESASYEQYF	TRBV5-5	TRBJ2-7
CASSLSSVSSYYNEQFF	TRBV28	TRBJ2-1
CASSLLWGARTGELFF	TRBV27	TRBJ2-2